These T cell receptor beta chains were read from a single sample in a study of shared clonotypes between healthy human individuals. Sequenced by immunoSEQ multiplex PCR; TCRdb stores in-frame clones only, minus some. The sample carries millions of clones, approximately 94% recorded once. Sequencing was carried out using naive CD8+ T cells sorted from blood. The origin of the receptors is a man aged 18 to 35 in good health. Each CDR3 is given with its conserved first and last residue. Fields, in order: CDR3 length, V gene, clone size, J gene, D gene, CDR3 DNA, CDR3 protein. D genes are given only for firm matches. Only part of the rows carry a size: once, few, many, or a class if the clone is expanded.

>14|TRBV19|.|TRBJ2-7|.
TGTGCCAGTAGTGGGGACCTAGAGAGCTACGAGCAGTACTTC
CASSGDLESYEQYF
>15|TRBV19|.|TRBJ1-3|.
TGTGCCAGTAGTATAGGCACAGGATCTGGAAACACCATATATTTT
CASSIGTGSGNTIYF
>16|TRBV4-3|.|TRBJ1-6|.
TGCGCCAGCAGCCAAACCATGAGCTCCTATAATTCACCCCTCCACTTT
CASSQTMSSYNSPLHF
>14|TRBV7-8|.|TRBJ1-6|.
TGTGCCAGCAGCTTAGCGAACTCCCATTCACCCCTCCACTTT
CASSLANSHSPLHF
>16|TRBV30|once|TRBJ1-5|.
TGTGCCTGGAGTGTACTCGGGATGCCAGGGGATCAGCCCCAGCATTTT
CAWSVLGMPGDQPQHF
>17|TRBV25-1|.|TRBJ2-5|.
TGTGCCAGCAGTGAATTAGGGGTAGCATTGACACAAGAGACCCAGTACTTC
CASSELGVALTQETQYF
>14|TRBV4-3|.|TRBJ2-2|.
TGCGCCAGCAGCCAAGATGTGGACACCGGGGAGCTGTTTTTT
CASSQDVDTGELFF
>14|TRBV4-1|.|TRBJ1-2|.
TGCGCCAGCAGTCACAGCTTGGGTAACTATGGCTACACCTTC
CASSHSLGNYGYTF
>12|TRBV11-2|.|TRBJ2-1|.
TGTACCAGCAGCGAGGGGTACAATGAGCAGTTCTTC
CTSSEGYNEQFF
>15|TRBV6-5|.|TRBJ2-3|TRBD1
TGTGCCAGCAGTCCCGGGACAGGGAGCACAGATACGCAGTATTTT
CASSPGTGSTDTQYF
>12|TRBV25-1|.|TRBJ1-1|.
TGTGCCAGCAGGGGGGAGGGCACTGAAGCTTTCTTT
CASRGEGTEAFF
>15|TRBV7-2|.|TRBJ2-7|.
TGTGCCAGCAGCCCCGCGGGACTTCCCGCCTACGAGCAGTACTTC
CASSPAGLPAYEQYF
>16|TRBV15|.|TRBJ1-1|TRBD1
TGTGCCACCAGCCAACCGGGACAGGGGGTAAGCACTGAAGCTTTCTTT
CATSQPGQGVSTEAFF
>12|TRBV6-5|.|TRBJ2-2|.
TGTGCCAGCAGTTACCCCAGCGGGGAGCTGTTTTTT
CASSYPSGELFF
>14|TRBV4-1|.|TRBJ1-1|.
TGCGCCAGCAGCGTCGTTCTGGGGAACACTGAAGCTTTCTTT
CASSVVLGNTEAFF
>12|TRBV2|.|TRBJ2-7|.
TGTGCCAGCAGTGTACAGAAATACGAGCAGTACTTC
CASSVQKYEQYF
>15|TRBV10-3|.|TRBJ2-7|.
TGTGCCATCAGTGAGTTAGGGGGGGCCGGCTACGAGCAGTACTTC
CAISELGGAGYEQYF
>13|TRBV11-2|.|TRBJ2-7|TRBD2
TGTGCCAGCAGCTTATCAGGGAGGGACGAGCAGTACTTC
CASSLSGRDEQYF
>15|TRBV4-1|.|TRBJ2-5|.
TGCGCCAGCAGCCAAGTACGCAGGGGCGCAGAGACCCAGTACTTC
CASSQVRRGAETQYF
>17|TRBV9|.|TRBJ2-1|TRBD1
TGTGCCAGCAGCGCTGAAGGTGGGACAGGGGGCAGGGATGAGCAGTTCTTC
CASSAEGGTGGRDEQFF
>12|TRBV6-5|few|TRBJ1-6|.
TGTGCCAGCAGTTACTCTACAGGACCCCTCCACTTT
CASSYSTGPLHF
>13|TRBV5-4|.|TRBJ2-1|.
TGTGCCAGCAGCTTGAATTATGCCAATGAGCAGTTCTTC
CASSLNYANEQFF
>14|TRBV28|.|TRBJ1-5|.
TGTGCCAGCCAGGGGATTGTGAGCAATCAGCCCCAGCATTTT
CASQGIVSNQPQHF
>16|TRBV29-1|.|TRBJ2-3|.
TGCAGCGAGATTGGGGAAGCTGGAGGGAACACAGATACGCAGTATTTT
CSEIGEAGGNTDTQYF
>13|TRBV4-1|.|TRBJ2-7|.
TGCGCCAGCAGCCAAGATACAGACGGCGAGCAGTACTTC
CASSQDTDGEQYF
>12|TRBV19|many|TRBJ2-3|TRBD1
TGTGCCAGTAGTGGGACAGCGGATACGCAGTATTTT
CASSGTADTQYF
>15|TRBV5-1|.|TRBJ2-1|TRBD2
TGCGCCAGCAGGCCTACTAGCGGGGGGTACAATGAGCAGTTCTTC
CASRPTSGGYNEQFF
>17|TRBV7-8|.|TRBJ2-7|.
TGTGCCAGCAGCTTAGGGCTTGGGGGAGCAGTCGGGTACGAGCAGTACTTC
CASSLGLGGAVGYEQYF
>15|TRBV29-1|.|TRBJ2-2|.
TGCAGCGTTGAAGATGACAGATCGAACACCGGGGAGCTGTTTTTT
CSVEDDRSNTGELFF
>14|TRBV19|.|TRBJ1-5|.
TGTGCCAGTAGTGTCAGGGATCACAATCAGCCCCAGCATTTT
CASSVRDHNQPQHF
>15|TRBV11-2|.|TRBJ2-2|.
TGTGCCAGCAGCTCCCCCGGGGAGAGGCCCGGGGAGCTGTTTTTT
CASSSPGERPGELFF
>12|TRBV28|.|TRBJ2-1|.
TGTGCCAGCAGTTTGCGCGGACAAGAGCAGTTCTTC
CASSLRGQEQFF
>14|TRBV30|.|TRBJ2-4|TRBD1
TGTGCCTGGAGTGCCACAGGGGCGTCAAACATTCAGTACTTC
CAWSATGASNIQYF
>16|TRBV13|.|TRBJ1-4|.
TGTGCCAGCAGCTTAGGCCTAGGGGGGTTCGGTGAAAAACTGTTTTTT
CASSLGLGGFGEKLFF
>17|TRBV4-3|.|TRBJ2-3|TRBD2
TGCGCCAGCAGCCAAGATAGTGCGGTGACTAGCGCAGATACGCAGTATTTT
CASSQDSAVTSADTQYF
>12|TRBV13|.|TRBJ1-1|.
TGTGCCAGCAGGAATTCGGGTACTGAAGCTTTCTTT
CASRNSGTEAFF
>17|TRBV4-1|.|TRBJ1-2|.
TGCGCCAGCAGCCAAGAGAGGGGTACGGGCATAGTCTATGGCTACACCTTC
CASSQERGTGIVYGYTF
>14|TRBV7-2|.|TRBJ2-7|TRBD2
TGTGCCAGCAGTTTTAGCGGGACACGCTACGAGCAGTACTTC
CASSFSGTRYEQYF
>14|TRBV27|once|TRBJ2-7|TRBD2
TGTGCCAGCAGTTTCTCGGGGACTAGCGGCGAGCAGTACTTC
CASSFSGTSGEQYF
>16|TRBV13|.|TRBJ2-7|.
TGTGCCAGCAGTTACGGGCCCCGGACAACCGATTACGAGCAGTACTTC
CASSYGPRTTDYEQYF
>15|TRBV19|.|TRBJ1-6|.
TGTGCCAGTAGTTGGGGGCCGGGAAACAATTCACCCCTCCACTTT
CASSWGPGNNSPLHF
>14|TRBV29-1|.|TRBJ2-5|TRBD1
TGCAGCGTTGACTTGGGACAGTTCCAAGAGACCCAGTACTTC
CSVDLGQFQETQYF
>12|TRBV13|few|TRBJ1-1|.
TGTGCCAGCAGCTTGTCAGGAGGCGAAGCTTTCTTT
CASSLSGGEAFF
>15|TRBV7-9|.|TRBJ2-7|TRBD1
TGTGCCAGCAGCTCCATGGGACAGGGAGCGCGCGAGCAGTACTTC
CASSSMGQGAREQYF